Listed here is a single TCR beta chain. No cognate antigen has been identified for it. One base away there is no much larger clone; base qualities are not given. The ViraFEST assay stimulated PBMC with viral peptide pools and then used TCR sequencing to identify antigen-specific CD4+ T cell clonotypes by expansion. After roughly 11 days of culture, CD4+ T cells were isolated with the EasySep CD4+ T cell isolation kit. PCR-confirmed SARS-CoV-2 infection had occurred in convalescent patients between March and December 2020, before the Alpha, Beta and Delta variants emerged in the United States. Some 1.9 million PBMC per well were cultured with approximately 10 ug/ml peptides in IMDM containing 5% human AB serum, about 9 IU/ml IL-2 and gentamicin. An HIV-1 Nef peptide pool served as the negative control culture condition. On days 3 and 7, half of the culture medium was replaced with fresh IL-2-containing medium. Unless noted otherwise, every peptide stimulation condition was grown in triplicate wells. PBMC were separated from whole blood using Ficoll-Paque Plus gradient centrifugation and were then either cryopreserved at -140C or used fresh. Genomic DNA was extracted from cultured CD4+ T cells with the QIAamp micro DNA kit.

The CDR3 holds 17 amino acids from the cysteine to the phenylalanine. Only the CDR3 part of the read is kept: 51 bases, read in frame from the first base. The germline V gene sets CDR1 to SGHRS and CDR2 to YFSETQ. V is pruned by 0 bases and J by 5 bases, leaving 5 bases of the junction without a gene match. The data belong to a study of vaccination effects on CD4 cells after COVID-19 (dated by TCRdb to 2021 to 2024). Study-wide context: Two doses of either the BNT162b2 or the mRNA-1273 mRNA SARS-CoV-2 vaccine were administered to participants. In a couple of convalescent patients, pre-vaccine samples were collected 16 days and one week ahead of the first dose, 142 and 148 days after COVID-19 diagnosis. Cultures from other donors in the study were sequenced using the Oncomine TCR Beta short-read assay on an Illumina iSeq 100. A total of 9 to 11 COVID-19 convalescent patients and 4 SARS-CoV-2-naive healthy vaccine recipients were included in the full study. SARS-CoV-2 spike-specific CD4+ TCR repertoires were compared before and after mRNA vaccination in COVID-19 convalescent patients and in infection-naive vaccine recipients.

Results the study describes overall, beyond this receptor: For convalescent patients, new clones induced by the vaccine made up most of the post-vaccine spike-reactive repertoire, and these new clones were largely distinct from the clones induced by infection. The study was limited by a small number of convalescent patients and lacked early post-infection timepoints. At late post-vaccination timepoints, both infection-induced and vaccine-induced clones showed marked clonal contraction, consistent with waning T cell responses.

Library generation was performed with the immunoSEQ multiplex PCR assay. TCR beta CDR3 sequencing was performed on DNA from the cultured, isolated CD4+ T cells. The original pipeline was this. Non-productive TCR sequences were removed, reads were trimmed to the CDR3 region, and CDR3s of at least 7 amino acids were retained. Antigen-specific clonotypes were identified using the MANAFEST web app by comparison of expansion in peptide wells against reference cultures. To be called positive, a clone needed expansion at FDR<0.05 compared with the reference and with all other wells, an odds ratio greater than 5, and a frequency greater than 0.1% in two replicate wells. Clonotypes significantly expanded in SARS-CoV-2 spike wells and in at least one common cold coronavirus spike condition were defined as cross-reactive. Using the stringdist R package, CDR3 similarity was measured by Levenshtein distance, and unrooted trees were constructed with ape in R 3.6.1. The immuneACCESS repertoire file appears here via TCRdb, limited to in-frame rearrangements. These files lack a portion of the clones; in checked studies, under half of the deficit traces to unresolved V genes, and the cause of the others is not known. That table is the source of V, J and clone size, and D and trimming were worked out from the DNA. The sample has tens of thousands of clones on record, around 80% of them singletons. Roughly 6% of the sample is in the top ten clones.

The chain joins TRBV5-1 to TRBJ2-1; 13 bases in the middle match TRBD2. The sequencing here drew on CD4+ T cells from PBMCs cultured with HIV peptides, taken before COVID-19 vaccination. The cell subset or site tag for this specimen amounts to: HIV-1 Nef peptide pool negative control/reference culture. The receptor comes from a human donor who had a prior SARS-CoV-2 infection. The bases read TGCGCCAGCAGCTTGGGATCGGGACTAGCGGGGAACAATGAGCAGTTCTTC. Its protein product is CASSLGSGLAGNNEQFF.